This entry lists 7 T cell receptor beta chains sequenced from one sample in a study of vaccination and CD4 T cells after COVID-19 (dated by TCRdb to 2022 to 2024). Antigens for these TCRs are unknown. The treatment or condition label for this specimen denotes: roughly 10-day PBMC culture with coronavirus spike peptide pools or control peptides (ViraFEST assay). The library was obtained by PCR. TCRdb lists the instrument as Illumina iSeq 100. At the Johns Hopkins FTIC core, DNA from the cultured CD4+ T cells underwent TCR sequencing with the Oncomine TCR Beta short-read assay. Clones were called with MiXCR by TCRdb after fastp trimmed the public reads at Q25, and only in-frame beta chains were retained. Rows are unified per CDR3 protein, each entry keeping the most common DNA and genes. Recorded for this sample are about 13,000 distinct CDR3 sequences; roughly 26% of them occurred a single time. The ten largest make up 25% to 30% of the sample.

This material consisted of CD4+ T cells from blood, cultured in vitro, taken before SARS-CoV-2 vaccination. These TCRs come from a human donor who received a COVID-19 vaccine.

This clonotype has just a few counts. V usage is TRBV12-1 and J usage is TRBJ1-2; the D call TRBD1 from the table was never checked on the DNA. TRBV12-1 is a pseudogene segment. The CDR3 consists of 17 residues. Here the CDR3 DNA reads TGTGCCAGCAGCTCACCTCGGACAGGGCCCGTCGTATGGGGCTACACCTTC. Its protein product is CASSSPRTGPVVWGYTF.

The J gene is TRBJ2-7, the V gene TRBV5-4; a weak D match, TRBD2 (5 bases). The germline V and J ends were trimmed by 3 bases and 1 base, with 17 bases remaining between them. CDR1 is SGHNT, CDR2 YYREEE, per germline (reference sequence). This CDR3 has 16 amino acids. CDR3: CASSSISRAGSYEQYF. The CDR3 nucleotides are TGTGCCAGCAGCTCTATATCGCGGGCCGGGTCCTACGAGCAGTACTTC.

This clonotype was detected only a few times. The chain uses TRBV30 and TRBJ1-2; no clear D gene. Trimming removed 2 bases at V and 5 bases at J, with 9 bases between. Germline values: CDR1 GTSNPN, CDR2 SVGIG (reference sequence). CDR3 size: 12 residues. The DNA for the CDR3 is TGTGCCTGGAGTACCGGGGTTTATGGCTACACCTTC. This gives the protein CAWSTGVYGYTF.

This clonotype was observed a few times. The rearrangement uses TRBV12-3 or TRBV12-4 and TRBJ1-5; D call uncertain. The CDR3 extends over 16 amino acids. V was pared by 5 bases and J by 0 bases, with 14 bases between. The DNA of the CDR3 is TGTGCCAGCAGTACGGTCCCCACTTATAGCAATCAGCCCCAGCATTTT. This gives the protein CASSTVPTYSNQPQHF.

The V and J genes are TRBV2 and TRBJ1-4; D is unresolved. This CDR3 has 12 amino acids. Trimming left V 5 bases short and J 8 bases short, with 9 bases between. Germline V gene data show CDR1 as SNHLY and CDR2 as FYNNEI. CDR3 DNA: TGTGCCAGCAGTTCAGAGGAGGAAAAACTGTTTTTT. Translating gives CASSSEEEKLFF.

V gene TRBV20-1 combines with J gene TRBJ1-2; D is undetermined. Germline V lookup: CDR1 DFQATT, CDR2 SNEGSKA (reference sequence). V was shortened by 6 bases and J by 2 bases, with 13 bases between the two germline ends. This CDR3 is 13 amino acids long. The CDR3 DNA sequence: TGCAGTGCCTCAGCTGGACTGAACTATGGCTACACCTTC. It encodes CSASAGLNYGYTF.

The chain is built from TRBV6-1 and TRBJ2-5; D may be TRBD1 (5 bases). The CDR3 has 13 amino acids. V shed 7 bases and J shed 2 bases, with 11 bases lying between them. Germline loops: CDR1 MNHNS, CDR2 SASEGT. CDR3: CASTRQYQETQYF. The CDR3 bases are TGTGCCAGCACTCGACAGTATCAAGAGACCCAGTACTTC.